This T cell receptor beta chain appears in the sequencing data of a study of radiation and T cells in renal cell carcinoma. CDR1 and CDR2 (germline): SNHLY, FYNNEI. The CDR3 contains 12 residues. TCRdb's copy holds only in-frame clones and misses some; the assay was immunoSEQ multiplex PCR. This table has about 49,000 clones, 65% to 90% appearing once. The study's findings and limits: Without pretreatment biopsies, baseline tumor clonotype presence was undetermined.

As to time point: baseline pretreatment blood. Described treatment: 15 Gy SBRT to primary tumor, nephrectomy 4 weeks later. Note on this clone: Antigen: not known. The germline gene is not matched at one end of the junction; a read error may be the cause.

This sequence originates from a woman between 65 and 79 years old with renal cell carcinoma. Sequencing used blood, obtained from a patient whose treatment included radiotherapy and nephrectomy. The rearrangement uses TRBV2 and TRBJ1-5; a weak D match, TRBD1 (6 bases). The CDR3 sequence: CASSERGAGRDF. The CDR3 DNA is TGTGCCAGCAGTGAAAGGGGGGCAGGGAGGGATTTT.